This T cell receptor beta chain was identified in a study of shared clonotypes between healthy human individuals. Trimming stripped 0 bases from V and 4 bases from J, with 15 bases between. This CDR3 is 16 amino acids long. CDR1 is SGHRS and CDR2 is YFSETQ in the germline V gene. About 28,000 T cell genomes, or 300 ng DNA, went into replicate PCRs of unsorted PBMC. Unsorted PBMC DNA sequencing spanned ten immunoSEQ deep assay plates. Measured with immunoSEQ multiplex PCR; TCRdb has only the in-frame clones, and not every one. The sample has hundreds of thousands of clones, around 77% seen once. The sequencing input was PBMCs. The genes are TRBV5-1 and TRBJ2-3; a weak D match, TRBD1 (6 bases). The clonotype comes from a woman aged 40 to 50 in good health. Some clones in this sample may be carry-over from other donors' samples. The CDR3, as DNA: TGCGCCAGCAGCTTGGAGCTGGGGGCTACACCAGATACGCAGTATTTT. Amino acid sequence: CASSLELGATPDTQYF.